The clone carrying this TCR beta chain was seen only a few times. Deletions cut 4 bases from V and 0 bases from J, with 16 bases between. Per germline, CDR1 LGHDT and CDR2 YNNKEL (reference sequence). This CDR3 has 17 amino acids. This specimen belongs to a study of blood T cell repertoires in COVID-19. Across the whole study: Collection of acute and convalescent COVID-19 samples took place in the United States, Italy and Spain. The cDNA or gDNA used as material had been derived from T cells, B-cell-depleted T cells, or PBMCs.

Methods used by the authors: Counts of nucleated cells, estimated from reference gene primer amplification, were obtained. Produced via immunoSEQ multiplex PCR; TCRdb's table is partial and in-frame only. V and J calls and clone size are those listed in that table; D and trimming were worked out from the DNA. Of over 85,000 clones in the sample, around three quarters were seen once. This chain connects TRBV3-1 (or the pseudogene TRBV3-2) to TRBJ1-5; tentatively, D is TRBD1 (6 bases). The clonotype was recovered from an older woman with acute or convalescent COVID-19. The sample consisted of peripheral blood. The CDR3 region has the DNA TGTGCCAGCAGCCCTAGAAAACCGGGACATAGCAATCAGCCCCAGCATTTT. Translating gives CASSPRKPGHSNQPQHF.